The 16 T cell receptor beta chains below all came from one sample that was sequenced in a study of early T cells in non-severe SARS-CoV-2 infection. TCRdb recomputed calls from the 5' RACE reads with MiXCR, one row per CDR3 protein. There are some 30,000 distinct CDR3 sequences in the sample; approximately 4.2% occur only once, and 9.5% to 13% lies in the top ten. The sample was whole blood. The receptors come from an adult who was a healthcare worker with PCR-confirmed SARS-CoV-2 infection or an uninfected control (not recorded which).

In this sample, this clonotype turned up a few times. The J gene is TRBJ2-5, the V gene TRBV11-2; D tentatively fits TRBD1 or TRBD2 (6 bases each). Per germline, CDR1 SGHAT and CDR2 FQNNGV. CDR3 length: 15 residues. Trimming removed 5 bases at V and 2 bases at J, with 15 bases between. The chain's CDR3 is CASSLRGTLQETQYF. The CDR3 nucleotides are TGTGCCAGCAGCCTTCGGGGGACACTTCAAGAGACCCAGTACTTC. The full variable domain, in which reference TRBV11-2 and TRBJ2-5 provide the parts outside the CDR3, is EAGVAQSPRYKIIEKRQSVAFWCNPISGHATLYWYQQILGQGPKLLIQFQNNGVVDDSQLPKDRFSAERLKGVDSTLKIQPAKLEDSAVYLCASSLRGTLQETQYFGPGTRLLVL.

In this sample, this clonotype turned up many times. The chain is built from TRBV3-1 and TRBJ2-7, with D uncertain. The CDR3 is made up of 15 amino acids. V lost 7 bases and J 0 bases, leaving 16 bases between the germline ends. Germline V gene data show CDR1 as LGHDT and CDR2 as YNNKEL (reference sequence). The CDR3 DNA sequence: TGTGCCAGCACCCCCCTGGGCCCCCTCTCCTACGAGCAGTACTTC. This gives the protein CASTPLGPLSYEQYF.

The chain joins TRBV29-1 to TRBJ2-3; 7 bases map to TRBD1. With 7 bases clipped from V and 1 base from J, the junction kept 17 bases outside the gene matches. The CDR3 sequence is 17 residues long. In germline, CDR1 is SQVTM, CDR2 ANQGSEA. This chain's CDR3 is CSAKGALDEGGTDTQYF. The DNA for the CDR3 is TGCAGCGCCAAGGGGGCTTTGGACGAAGGGGGCACAGATACGCAGTATTTT.

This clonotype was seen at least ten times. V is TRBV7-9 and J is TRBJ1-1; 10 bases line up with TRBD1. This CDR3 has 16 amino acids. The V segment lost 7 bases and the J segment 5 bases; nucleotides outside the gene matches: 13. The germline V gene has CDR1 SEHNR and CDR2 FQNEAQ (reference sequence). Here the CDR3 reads CASTVTTGGAETEAFF. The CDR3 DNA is TGTGCCAGCACCGTAACGACAGGGGGCGCAGAGACTGAAGCTTTCTTT.

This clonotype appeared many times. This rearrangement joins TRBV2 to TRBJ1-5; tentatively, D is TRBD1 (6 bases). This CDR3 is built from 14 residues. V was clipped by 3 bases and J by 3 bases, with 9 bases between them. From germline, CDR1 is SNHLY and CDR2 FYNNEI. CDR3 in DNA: TGTGCCAGCAGTGACAGGGGTTACAATCAGCCCCAGCATTTT. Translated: CASSDRGYNQPQHF. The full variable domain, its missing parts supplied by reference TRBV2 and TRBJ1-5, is EPEVTQTPSHQVTQMGQEVILRCVPISNHLYFYWYRQILGQKVEFLVSFYNNEISEKSEIFDDQFSVERPDGSNFTLKIRSTKLEDSAMYFCASSDRGYNQPQHFGDGTRLSIL.

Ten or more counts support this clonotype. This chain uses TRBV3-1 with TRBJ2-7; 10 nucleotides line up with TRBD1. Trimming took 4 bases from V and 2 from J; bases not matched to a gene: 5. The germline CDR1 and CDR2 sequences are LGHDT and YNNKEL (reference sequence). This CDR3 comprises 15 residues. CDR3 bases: TGTGCCAGCAGCCCCGGGACAGGGGTGGCCTACGAGCAGTACTTC. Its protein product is CASSPGTGVAYEQYF.

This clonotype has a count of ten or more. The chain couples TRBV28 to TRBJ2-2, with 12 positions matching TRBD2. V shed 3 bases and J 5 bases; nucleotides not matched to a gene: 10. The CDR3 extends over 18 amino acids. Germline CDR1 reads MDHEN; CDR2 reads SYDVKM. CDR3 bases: TGTGCCAGCAGTTTGCGCAGAACTAGCGGGGGGCCGACCGGGGAGCTGTTTTTT. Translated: CASSLRRTSGGPTGELFF. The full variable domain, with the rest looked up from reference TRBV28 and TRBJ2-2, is DVKVTQSSRYLVKRTGEKVFLECVQDMDHENMFWYRQDPGLGLRLIYFSYDVKMKEKGDIPEGYSVSREKKERFSLILESASTNQTSMYLCASSLRRTSGGPTGELFFGEGSRLTVL.

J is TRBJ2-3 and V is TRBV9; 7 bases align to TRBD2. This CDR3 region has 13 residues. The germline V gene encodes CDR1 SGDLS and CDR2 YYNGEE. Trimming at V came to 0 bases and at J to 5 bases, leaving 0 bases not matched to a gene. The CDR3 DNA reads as TGTGCCAGCAGCGTAGCGGGGGGAGATACGCAGTATTTT. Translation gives CASSVAGGDTQYF.

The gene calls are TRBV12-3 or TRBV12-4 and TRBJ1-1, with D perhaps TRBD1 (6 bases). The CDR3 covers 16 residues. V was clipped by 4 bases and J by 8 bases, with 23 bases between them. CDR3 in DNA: TGTGCCAGCAGTTCACAGGGAGCCCTCCTCAACCCGGAAGCTTTCTTT. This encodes CASSSQGALLNPEAFF.

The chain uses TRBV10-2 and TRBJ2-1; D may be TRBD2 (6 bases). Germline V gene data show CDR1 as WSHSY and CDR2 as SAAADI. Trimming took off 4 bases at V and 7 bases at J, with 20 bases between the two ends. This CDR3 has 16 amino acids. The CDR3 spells CASSGPGAGRRNEQFF. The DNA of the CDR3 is TGCGCCAGCAGTGGCCCCGGGGCAGGGAGGAGAAATGAGCAGTTCTTC.

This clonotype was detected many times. The CDR3 nucleotides are TGTGCCAGCAGCCGGACCCTTAGCACAGATACGCAGTATTTT. It is translated as CASSRTLSTDTQYF. The chain links TRBV7-6 to TRBJ2-3; D is uncertain. Germline-derived CDR1 and CDR2 are SGHVS and FNYEAQ. Trimming pared 5 bases from V and 0 bases from J, leaving 9 bases between. This CDR3 has 14 residues.

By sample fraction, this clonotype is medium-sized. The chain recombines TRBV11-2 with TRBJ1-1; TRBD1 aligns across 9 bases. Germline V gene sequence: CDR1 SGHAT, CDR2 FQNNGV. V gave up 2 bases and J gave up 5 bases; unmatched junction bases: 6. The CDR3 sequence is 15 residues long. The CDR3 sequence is CASSLSGTGLTEAFF. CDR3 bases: TGTGCCAGCAGCTTATCCGGGACAGGGCTGACTGAAGCTTTCTTT. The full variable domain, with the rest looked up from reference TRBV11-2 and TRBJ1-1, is EAGVAQSPRYKIIEKRQSVAFWCNPISGHATLYWYQQILGQGPKLLIQFQNNGVVDDSQLPKDRFSAERLKGVDSTLKIQPAKLEDSAVYLCASSLSGTGLTEAFFGQGTRLTVV.

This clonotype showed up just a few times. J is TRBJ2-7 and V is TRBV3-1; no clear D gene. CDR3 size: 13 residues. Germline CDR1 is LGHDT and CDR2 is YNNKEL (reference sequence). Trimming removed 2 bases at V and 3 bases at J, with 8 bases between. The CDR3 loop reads CASSQFLGYEQYF. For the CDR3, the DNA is TGTGCCAGCAGCCAATTCCTTGGCTACGAGCAGTACTTC.

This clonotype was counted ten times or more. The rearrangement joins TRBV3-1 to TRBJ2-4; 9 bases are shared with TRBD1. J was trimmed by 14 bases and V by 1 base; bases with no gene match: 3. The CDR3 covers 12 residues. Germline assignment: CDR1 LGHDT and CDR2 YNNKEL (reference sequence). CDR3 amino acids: CASSQVGQGKYF. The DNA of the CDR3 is TGTGCCAGCAGCCAAGTGGGACAGGGAAAGTACTTC.

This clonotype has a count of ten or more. CDR3 in DNA: TGTGCCAGCAGCCAAACAAGGAACACTGAAGCTTTCTTT. This translates into CASSQTRNTEAFF. The V and J genes are TRBV3-1 and TRBJ1-1; no clear D gene. Between the trimmed V and J ends, which lost 2 bases and 1 base, there was a span of 5 bases. Germline values: CDR1 LGHDT, CDR2 YNNKEL (reference sequence). CDR3 size: 13 residues.

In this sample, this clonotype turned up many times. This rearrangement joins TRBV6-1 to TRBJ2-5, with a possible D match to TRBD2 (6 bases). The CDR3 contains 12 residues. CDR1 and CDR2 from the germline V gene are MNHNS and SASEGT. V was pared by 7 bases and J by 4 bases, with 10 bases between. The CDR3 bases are TGTGCCAGCACGGAGACTAGAGAGACCCAGTACTTC. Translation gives CASTETRETQYF.